These 7 T cell receptor beta chains came from one sample sequenced in a study of glioma-infiltrating T cells. The iRepertoire nested amplicon-rescue multiplex PCR amplified TCR alpha and beta CDR3s from RNA. Each CDR3 protein gets one entry after TCRdb re-called the multiplex PCR reads with MiXCR. The sample lists 300,000 to 450,000 distinct CDR3 sequences; roughly two fifths were seen once. Sequenced: glioma tissue, nonneoplastic brain tissue, or PBMCs (not recorded which). The receptors shown here come from a human donor with low-grade glioma or glioblastoma, undergoing nonglioma brain surgery, or in good health (not recorded which).

This clonotype was seen repeatedly, ten times or more. The chain joins TRBV15 to TRBJ1-5; weak D call: TRBD1 (5 bases). Trimming cost V 8 bases and J 3 bases, with 11 bases left between them. The germline gives CDR1 LNHNV, CDR2 YYDKDF (reference sequence). This CDR3 has 13 amino acids. The CDR3 DNA is TGTGCCACCCGCCCGGACAACAATCAGCCCCAGCATTTT. Its translation is CATRPDNNQPQHF.

The table lists this clonotype with a few counts. The chain is built from TRBV6-1 and TRBJ2-6; TRBD2 matches 14 bases. V shed 3 bases, J shed 1 base, and the junction held 5 bases outside the gene matches. The CDR3 covers 19 residues. The germline CDR1 and CDR2 sequences are MNHNS and SASEGT. The chain's CDR3 is CASSEGLAGVGSGANVLTF. The CDR3 nucleotides are TGTGCCAGCAGTGAGGGACTAGCGGGAGTAGGTTCTGGGGCCAACGTCCTGACTTTC.

This clonotype was recorded at least ten times. The rearrangement links TRBV27 to TRBJ2-1, with D perhaps being TRBD1 or TRBD2 (5 bases each). Deletions cut 6 bases from V and 4 bases from J, with 13 bases between. The CDR3 totals 14 residues. CDR1 is MNHEY, CDR2 SMNVEV, per germline (reference sequence). CDR3 amino acids: CASSAGTSYNEQFF. CDR3 in DNA: TGTGCCAGCAGCGCCGGGACCTCTTACAATGAGCAGTTCTTC.

Only a few counts were recorded for this clonotype. A single base separates this from a much larger clone, so it may be a read error. CDR3 coding DNA: TGTGCCAGCACATGGGGTTTAGGAAGAGCTGAGCAGTTCTTC. Its translation is CASTWGLGRAEQFF. The chain has TRBV6-1 and TRBJ2-1, with D uncertain. V gave up 7 bases and J gave up 9 bases, with 19 bases separating them. From germline, CDR1 is MNHNS and CDR2 SASEGT. CDR3 length: 14 residues.

The V and J genes are TRBV12-3 or TRBV12-4 and TRBJ1-5; D not certain. V was pared by 3 bases and J by 6 bases, with 12 bases between. CDR3 length: 14 residues. The CDR3 sequence is CASSLEGTAQPQHF. The CDR3 region has the DNA TGTGCCAGCAGTTTGGAGGGAACGGCTCAGCCCCAGCATTTT.

The rearrangement uses TRBV9 and TRBJ2-1, with D uncertain. V was cut by 3 bases and J by 0 bases, with 4 bases left in between. Germline V gene data show CDR1 as SGDLS and CDR2 as YYNGEE. The CDR3 runs to 13 residues. CDR3 region: CASSASSYNEQFF. Written as DNA, the CDR3 is TGTGCCAGCAGCGCCTCCTCCTACAATGAGCAGTTCTTC. Looking up the rest from reference TRBV9 and TRBJ2-1 gives the full variable domain: DSGVTQTPKHLITATGQRVTLRCSPRSGDLSVYWYQQSLDQGLQFLIQYYNGEERAKGNILERFSAQQFPDLHSELNLSSLELGDSALYFCASSASSYNEQFFGPGTRLTVL.

This clonotype showed up just a few times. The J gene is TRBJ2-5, the V gene TRBV15, with 7 bases fitting TRBD2. Trimming took 3 bases from V and 2 from J; bases not matched to a gene: 0. Germline V lookup: CDR1 LNHNV, CDR2 YYDKDF (reference sequence). The CDR3 consists of 13 residues. The CDR3 bases are TGTGCCACCAGCAGGGGGGGGCAAGAGACCCAGTACTTC. Amino acids: CATSRGGQETQYF. Full variable domain (rest looked up from reference TRBV15 and TRBJ2-5): DAMVIQNPRYQVTQFGKPVTLSCSQTLNHNVMYWYQQKSSQAPKLLFHYYDKDFNNEADTPDNFQSRRPNTSFCFLDIRSPGLGDTAMYLCATSRGGQETQYFGPGTRLLVL.